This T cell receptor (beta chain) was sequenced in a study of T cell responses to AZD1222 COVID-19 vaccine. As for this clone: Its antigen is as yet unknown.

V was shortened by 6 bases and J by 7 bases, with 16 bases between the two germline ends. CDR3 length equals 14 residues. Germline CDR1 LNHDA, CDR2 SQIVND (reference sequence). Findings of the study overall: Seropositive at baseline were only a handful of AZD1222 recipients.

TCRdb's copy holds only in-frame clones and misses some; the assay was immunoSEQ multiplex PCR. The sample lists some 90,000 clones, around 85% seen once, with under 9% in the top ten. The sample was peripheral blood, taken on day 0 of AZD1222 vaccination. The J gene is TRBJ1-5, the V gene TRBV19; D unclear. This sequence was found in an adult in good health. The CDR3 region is CASRDGGGRQPQHF. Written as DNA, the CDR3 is TGTGCCAGTAGAGACGGCGGCGGCAGGCAGCCCCAGCATTTT.